These 25 T cell receptor beta chains share one sample of origin, sequenced in a study of monozygotic twins with inflammatory bowel disease. TCRdb reprocessed the 5' RACE reads and keeps a single row for each CDR3 protein, giving no DNA. The specimen's table records 400,000 to 500,000 distinct CDR3 sequences. The sequenced material came from blood. Receptors originate from a human donor with ulcerative colitis or Crohn's disease, or a healthy co-twin of an affected twin (not recorded which).

The genes are TRBV5-1 and TRBJ2-7; checking the TCRdb D call of TRBD1 is not possible without DNA. Germline CDR1 and CDR2: SGHRS and YFSETQ. The CDR3 loop spans 17 amino acids. This CDR3 is CASSLAGDRGSSYEQYF. The whole variable domain, filled in from reference TRBV5-1 and TRBJ2-7, reads KAGVTQTPRYLIKTRGQQVTLSCSPISGHRSVSWYQQTPGQGLQFLFEYFSETQRNKGNFPGRFSGRQFSNSRSEMNVSTLELGDSALYLCASSLAGDRGSSYEQYFGPGTRLTVT.

The CDR3 loop is CASNEQGSGEKLFF. V gene TRBV2 combines with J gene TRBJ1-4; TCRdb returns TRBD1, unconfirmable since there is no DNA. The CDR3 is made up of 14 amino acids. CDR1 is SNHLY and CDR2 is FYNNEI in the germline V gene.

J is TRBJ2-5 and V is TRBV20-1. In germline, CDR1 is DFQATT, CDR2 SNEGSKA (reference sequence). The CDR3 contains 15 residues. The CDR3 is CSARDFKRSQETQYF.

The genes are TRBV6-2 or TRBV6-3 and TRBJ2-7; TCRdb's D call, TRBD2, is unchecked because there is no DNA. This CDR3 is built from 14 residues. The germline gives CDR1 MNHEY, CDR2 SVGEGT. CDR3 sequence reads: CASRPLAGAGEQYF.

The rearrangement links TRBV15 to TRBJ2-5; there is no DNA to check the TCRdb D call of TRBD2. The CDR3 loop spans 18 amino acids. Germline CDR1 and CDR2: LNHNV and YYDKDF (reference sequence). The CDR3 sequence is CATSRSSGLAGGGETQYF.

The chain couples TRBV6-1 to TRBJ2-3; TCRdb outputs TRBD1, but without DNA this stays unchecked. The CDR3 is made up of 14 amino acids. Germline V gene lookup returns CDR1 MNHNS and CDR2 SASEGT. The CDR3 loop reads CASMDSHPSDTQYF.

The rearrangement joins TRBV23-1 to TRBJ2-1. TRBV23-1 is placed among ORFs of uncertain function. The CDR3 is 17 amino acids. This chain's CDR3 is CASSQSGRGSSYNEQFF.

This chain's CDR3 is CASSTGNSGANVLTF. The chain is built from TRBV2 and TRBJ2-6; TCRdb gives TRBD1 as the D gene, but with no DNA this cannot be confirmed. The CDR3 has 15 amino acids. CDR1 and CDR2 from the germline V gene are SNHLY and FYNNEI.

The chain couples TRBV5-6 to TRBJ2-1. The length of the CDR3 is 15 residues. Germline values: CDR1 SGHDT, CDR2 YYEEEE. The CDR3: CASSFLYDSYNEQFF.

The chain uses TRBV14 and TRBJ1-5; TCRdb designates TRBD1, a call that cannot be tested without DNA. Germline V lookup: CDR1 SGHDN, CDR2 FVKESK. This CDR3 has 17 residues. The CDR3 here is CASSTQGSVSGNQPQHF.

The chain has TRBV7-7 and TRBJ2-5; the TCRdb D gene call, TRBD2, has no DNA to confirm it. Germline CDR1 is SSHAT and CDR2 is FNYEAQ (reference sequence). The CDR3 is made up of 15 amino acids. The CDR3 region is CASSVAFPPRETQYF.

The chain combines TRBV28 with TRBJ2-1; TCRdb outputs TRBD1, but without DNA this stays unchecked. The germline V gene has CDR1 MDHEN and CDR2 SYDVKM. The CDR3 is 13 residues long. This CDR3 reads CASRDRSFGEQFF.

Here the CDR3 reads CSARTTGGNNNSPLHF. The chain joins TRBV20-1 to TRBJ1-6; the D gene TCRdb calls, TRBD1, cannot be checked with no DNA. The CDR3 runs to 16 residues. CDR1 is DFQATT, CDR2 SNEGSKA, per germline (reference sequence).

The chain uses TRBV20-1 and TRBJ2-1; TCRdb reports TRBD2, a call that lacks DNA to check it against. This CDR3 is built from 19 residues. CDR1 and CDR2 (germline): DFQATT, SNEGSKA (reference sequence). The CDR3 loop is CSARPPPGTSGSSYNEQFF.

The CDR3 region is CASSGGQGLLTQYF. The chain uses TRBV7-9 and TRBJ2-5; TCRdb picks TRBD1, but there is no DNA to check that call. In germline, CDR1 is SEHNR, CDR2 FQNEAQ (reference sequence). The CDR3 is 14 amino acids.

J is TRBJ2-5 and V is TRBV3-1. The germline gives CDR1 LGHDT, CDR2 YNNKEL (reference sequence). The CDR3 runs 12 residues. CDR3 amino acids: CASSQVRETQYF.

The chain combines TRBV7-9 with TRBJ1-4; TCRdb indicates TRBD1, and absent DNA this call remains unverified. Germline CDR1 SEHNR, CDR2 FQNEAQ (reference sequence). This CDR3 spans 15 amino acids. CDR3 residues: CASSLEGTGGQKLFF.

The chain uses TRBV12-3 or TRBV12-4 and TRBJ1-5; TCRdb's D call of TRBD1 is untestable without DNA. This CDR3 contains 15 residues. The CDR3 spells CASRTGQGGNQPQHF.

The rearrangement links TRBV4-3 to TRBJ1-4. Germline V lookup: CDR1 LGHNA, CDR2 YSLEER. This CDR3 comprises 20 residues. The CDR3 loop is CASSQALMREAGYSNEKLFF.

The CDR3 is CASSLEGQHSNTGELFF. The chain carries TRBV6-1 and TRBJ2-2; TCRdb lists TRBD1, though no DNA is available to test this call. Germline V gives CDR1 MNHNS, CDR2 SASEGT. The CDR3 has 17 residues.

The V and J genes are TRBV5-8 and TRBJ2-4. The CDR3 spans 12 residues. CDR1 is SGHTS and CDR2 is YDEGEE in the germline V gene. This CDR3 reads CASSWGLGIQYF.

The gene calls are TRBV4-3 and TRBJ2-2; TCRdb lists TRBD1, though no DNA is available to test this call. The CDR3 covers 15 residues. Germline values: CDR1 LGHNA, CDR2 YSLEER. The CDR3 reads CASSQDRGNTGELFF.

V is TRBV6-2 or TRBV6-3 and J is TRBJ2-1. Germline lookup yields CDR1 MNHEY and CDR2 SVGEGT. The length of the CDR3 is 13 residues. The CDR3 loop reads CASMTSSYNEQFF.

This chain connects TRBV11-2 to TRBJ2-2. CDR3 length: 15 residues. From germline, CDR1 is SGHAT and CDR2 FQNNGV. This chain's CDR3 is CASSLGYRGTGELFF.

V usage is TRBV5-5 and J usage is TRBJ2-1; TCRdb reports TRBD2, a call that lacks DNA to check it against. Germline lookup yields CDR1 SGHKS and CDR2 YYEKEE (reference sequence). The CDR3 loop spans 15 amino acids. CDR3 region: CASSLGGNSYNEQFF.